This T cell receptor (beta chain) was captured in a study of T cell changes during pregnancy in multiple sclerosis (dated by TCRdb to the late 2010s). Some background on the complete study: The study examined how the T cell repertoire changed over the course of pregnancy in women with multiple sclerosis.

Receptor libraries were prepared by the immunoSEQ multiplex PCR assay. TCRdb holds this immuneACCESS table with in-frame rearrangements only. Some clones are missing; in checked studies, unresolved V genes explain under half, and the rest has no known cause. This sample gives roughly 47,000 clones in total; around 87% of them show up just once. The ten largest clones represent around 8% of the sample. The CDR3 has 13 amino acids, counting the end cysteine and phenylalanine. Only CDR3 DNA remains: 39 bases, in frame from the first base. Unmatched junction bases come to 2, with V trimmed by 5 bases and J by 5 bases. Taken from the germline V gene, the CDR1 and CDR2 loops are MGHRA and YSYEKL. With respect to this clone: It lacks a known antigen. No much larger clone exists at a distance of one base, and base qualities are not known.

The sequence was collected from a female donor with multiple sclerosis, enrolled in a pregnancy study. The chain uses TRBV4-1 and TRBJ2-1; 8 nucleotides in the junction match TRBD2. The source material was CD8+ T cells from peripheral blood mononuclear cells, sampled in the second trimester of pregnancy. The CDR3 protein: CASSEAGDNEQFF. The bases read TGCGCCAGCAGCGAAGCGGGGGACAATGAGCAGTTCTTC.